These 12 T cell receptor beta chains share one sample of origin, sequenced in a study of identical twins. TCRdb itself ran the 5' RACE reads through MiXCR, one entry per CDR3 protein. The sample shows 450,000 to 650,000 distinct CDR3 sequences, about 15% of them seen only once. The same data also contributed to another study, on yellow fever vaccine responses in identical twins.

The sample comprised CD4+ T cells sorted from blood. These receptors originate from a woman between 18 and 29 years old in good health.

The chain uses TRBV24-1 and TRBJ2-1, with a weak D call TRBD2 (5 bases). Trimming took off 0 bases at V and 9 bases at J, with 17 bases between the two ends. This CDR3 is 16 amino acids long. Per germline, CDR1 KGHDR and CDR2 SFDVKD. CDR3 DNA: TGTGCCACCAGTGATTTGCGGAGCCCGCGTGAGGGTGAGCAGTTCTTC. Residues: CATSDLRSPREGEQFF.

This clonotype appeared a few times. V usage is TRBV5-1 and J usage is TRBJ2-1; D perhaps matches TRBD2 (7 bases). The CDR3 extends over 15 amino acids. The V gene's germline CDR1 is SGHRS and CDR2 YFSETQ. Trimming stripped 4 bases from V and 7 bases from J, with 18 bases between. CDR3 protein: CASSLLGGASNEQFF. As DNA, the CDR3 is TGCGCCAGCAGCCTCCTAGGGGGGGCGTCAAATGAGCAGTTCTTC.

The chain carries TRBV18 and TRBJ2-5, with D hard to call. The CDR3 sequence is 16 residues long. V lost 0 bases, J lost 5 bases, and 16 bases lay in between. The germline V gene has CDR1 KGHSH and CDR2 LQKENI. DNA for the CDR3: TGTGCCAGCTCACCACCTACCGGTTATCCTTCGGAGACCCAGTACTTC. This codes for CASSPPTGYPSETQYF.

The chain carries TRBV7-9 and TRBJ1-1, with unresolved D. The CDR3 contains 14 residues. Germline V gives CDR1 SEHNR, CDR2 FQNEAQ (reference sequence). V dropped 4 bases and J dropped 4 bases, with 13 bases sitting between them. The CDR3 sequence is CASSSSLRGTEAFF. Written as DNA, the CDR3 is TGTGCCAGCAGCTCTAGTCTTCGGGGCACTGAAGCTTTCTTT.

A few counts support this clonotype. The chain has TRBV12-3 or TRBV12-4 and TRBJ2-7, with 8 bases that match TRBD2. V gave up 3 bases and J gave up 5 bases; unmatched junction bases: 9. This CDR3 is built from 15 residues. The CDR3 region has the DNA TGTGCCAGCAGTTTTCCGGGACTAGAGGCCCACGAGCAGTACTTC. Translated: CASSFPGLEAHEQYF.

The V call is TRBV4-1, the J call TRBJ2-7; the D is unclear. CDR3 length equals 14 residues. The V end lost 4 bases, the J end lost 3 bases, and 13 bases lay between the germline ends. Germline V CDR1 and CDR2: MGHRA, YSYEKL. CDR3 sequence: CASSLGRISYEQYF. The CDR3 DNA reads TGCGCCAGCAGCCTAGGACGGATTAGCTACGAGCAGTACTTC.

V and J are TRBV5-1 and TRBJ2-3, with 7 bases that match TRBD2. V trimming: 2 bases; J trimming: 6 bases; junction bases outside the gene matches: 6. This CDR3 has 14 amino acids. Germline CDR1 is SGHRS and CDR2 is YFSETQ. DNA of the CDR3: TGCGCCAGCAGCTTATCAACTAGCGTGGATACGCAGTATTTT. As protein: CASSLSTSVDTQYF.

This clonotype was seen many times. The chain combines TRBV12-3 or TRBV12-4 with TRBJ1-5; D may be TRBD1 (5 bases). Trimming removed 6 bases at V and 5 bases at J, with 14 bases between. The CDR3 is 14 amino acids. CDR3 loop: CASSRGGGYQPQHF. DNA for the CDR3: TGTGCCAGCAGCCGGGGGGGAGGATATCAGCCCCAGCATTTT.

This clonotype was detected many times. The rearrangement links TRBV20-1 to TRBJ2-4, with D perhaps TRBD1 (6 bases). With 3 bases removed from V and 0 bases from J, the gap between germline ends came to 12 bases. Germline values: CDR1 DFQATT, CDR2 SNEGSKA (reference sequence). The CDR3 has 15 amino acids. The CDR3 nucleotides read TGCAGTGCTAGGTACAGGGACCTAGCCAAAAACATTCAGTACTTC. It is translated as CSARYRDLAKNIQYF.

This clonotype turned up a few times. The CDR3 region is CASSFFGYTGELFF. CDR3 in DNA: TGTGCCAGCAGTTTCTTTGGATACACCGGGGAGCTGTTTTTT. The chain links TRBV12-3 or TRBV12-4 to TRBJ2-2, with unresolved D. The germline V and J ends were trimmed by 3 bases and 3 bases, with 8 bases remaining between them. This CDR3 has 14 amino acids.

This clonotype came up a few times. The chain joins TRBV9 to TRBJ2-1; 7 bases are a match to TRBD2. Germline CDR1 is SGDLS and CDR2 is YYNGEE. The CDR3 is 13 residues long. J was trimmed by 7 bases and V by 3 bases; bases with no gene match: 4. In DNA, the CDR3 is TGTGCCAGCAGCGGGGGAGGGTGGAATGAGCAGTTCTTC. Amino acid sequence: CASSGGGWNEQFF.

A few counts support this clonotype. The chain carries TRBV28 and TRBJ2-3; 8 nucleotides match TRBD1. The CDR3 has 17 residues. From germline, CDR1 is MDHEN and CDR2 SYDVKM. The junction had 11 bases not matched to a gene; V was cut back by 6 bases and J by 0 bases. CDR3 nucleotide sequence: TGTGCCAGCAGCCCCAGAGTCAGGGGGCGCAGCACAGATACGCAGTATTTT. Translation: CASSPRVRGRSTDTQYF.